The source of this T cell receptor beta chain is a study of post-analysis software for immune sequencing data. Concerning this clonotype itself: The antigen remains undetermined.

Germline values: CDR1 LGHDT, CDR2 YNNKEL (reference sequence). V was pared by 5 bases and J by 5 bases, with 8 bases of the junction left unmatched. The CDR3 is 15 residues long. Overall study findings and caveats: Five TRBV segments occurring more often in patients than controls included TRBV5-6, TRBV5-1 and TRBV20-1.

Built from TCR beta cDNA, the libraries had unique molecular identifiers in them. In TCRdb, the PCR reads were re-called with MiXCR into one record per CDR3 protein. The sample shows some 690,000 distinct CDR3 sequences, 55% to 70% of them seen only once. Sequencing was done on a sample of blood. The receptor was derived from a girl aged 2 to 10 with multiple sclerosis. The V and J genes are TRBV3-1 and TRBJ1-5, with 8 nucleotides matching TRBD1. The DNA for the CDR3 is TGTGCCAGCAGCTTCCGGACAGGGACGGATCAGCCCCAGCATTTT. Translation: CASSFRTGTDQPQHF.